This T cell receptor (beta chain) was sequenced during a study of OX40 agonist ivuxolimab in advanced cancers. Study-level background: Ivuxolimab, an agonistic anti-OX40 (CD134) antibody, was given to patients. The diagnoses of dose-escalation patients were hepatocellular carcinoma, melanoma, renal cell or head and neck cancer.

Germline loops: CDR1 MDHEN, CDR2 SYDVKM. V was clipped by 4 bases and J by 2 bases; unmatched bases: 1. The CDR3 has 13 residues. Profiling relied on immunoSEQ multiplex PCR, and the TCRdb table lists in-frame clones only, not all of them. The profile shows tens of thousands of clones, 87% of them singletons. This TCR was recovered from an adult with an advanced solid tumor such as melanoma, head and neck, liver or kidney cancer. Source: CD4+ or CD8+ T cells sorted from blood, taken in a trial of the OX40 agonist ivuxolimab. The V call is TRBV28, the J call TRBJ2-7, with 8 positions matching TRBD1. The CDR3 region has the DNA TGTGCCAGCAGTTCGGACAGGGCCTACGAGCAGTACTTC. Amino acid sequence: CASSSDRAYEQYF.